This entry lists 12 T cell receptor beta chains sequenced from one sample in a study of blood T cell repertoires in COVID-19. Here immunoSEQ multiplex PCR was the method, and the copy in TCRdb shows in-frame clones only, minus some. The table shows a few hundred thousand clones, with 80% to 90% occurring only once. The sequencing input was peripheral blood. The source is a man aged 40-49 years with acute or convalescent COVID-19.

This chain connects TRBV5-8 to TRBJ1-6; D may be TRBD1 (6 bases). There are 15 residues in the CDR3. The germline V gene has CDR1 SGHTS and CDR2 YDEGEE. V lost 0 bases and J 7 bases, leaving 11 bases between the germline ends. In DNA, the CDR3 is TGTGCCAGCAGCTTGGTTACAGGGTTCAATTCACCCCTCCACTTT. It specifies CASSLVTGFNSPLHF. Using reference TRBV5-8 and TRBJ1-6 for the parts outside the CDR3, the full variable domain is EAGVTQSPTHLIKTRGQQATLRCSPISGHTSVYWYQQALGLGLQFLLWYDEGEERNRGNFPPRFSGRQFPNYSSELNVNALELEDSALYLCASSLVTGFNSPLHFGNGTRLTVT.

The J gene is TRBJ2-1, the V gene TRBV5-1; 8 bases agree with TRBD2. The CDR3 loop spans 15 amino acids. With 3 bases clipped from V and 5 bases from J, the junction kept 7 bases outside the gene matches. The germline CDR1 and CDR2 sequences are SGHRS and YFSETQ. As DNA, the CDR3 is TGCGCCAGCAGCTCCTCTGCGCGGGGGGACAATGAGCAGTTCTTC. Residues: CASSSSARGDNEQFF.

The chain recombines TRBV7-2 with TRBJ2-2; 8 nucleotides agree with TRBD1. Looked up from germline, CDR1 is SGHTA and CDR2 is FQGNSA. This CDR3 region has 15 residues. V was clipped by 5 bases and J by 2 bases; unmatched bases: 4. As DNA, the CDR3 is TGTGCCAGCAGCACAGGGGGAAGCAACACCGGGGAGCTGTTTTTT. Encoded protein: CASSTGGSNTGELFF.

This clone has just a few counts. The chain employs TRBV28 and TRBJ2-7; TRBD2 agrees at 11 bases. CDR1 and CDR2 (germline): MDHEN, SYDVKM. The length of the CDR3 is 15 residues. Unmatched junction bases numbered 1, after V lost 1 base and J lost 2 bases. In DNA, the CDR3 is TGTGCCAGCAGTTTATCACTAGCGGGAGCCTACGAGCAGTACTTC. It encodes CASSLSLAGAYEQYF.

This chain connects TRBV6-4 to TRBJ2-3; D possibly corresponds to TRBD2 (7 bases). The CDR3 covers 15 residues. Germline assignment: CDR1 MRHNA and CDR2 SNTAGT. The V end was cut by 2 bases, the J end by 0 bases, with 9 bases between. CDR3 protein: CASSDGGASTDTQYF. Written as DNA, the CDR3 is TGTGCCAGCAGTGACGGGGGGGCTAGCACAGATACGCAGTATTTT.

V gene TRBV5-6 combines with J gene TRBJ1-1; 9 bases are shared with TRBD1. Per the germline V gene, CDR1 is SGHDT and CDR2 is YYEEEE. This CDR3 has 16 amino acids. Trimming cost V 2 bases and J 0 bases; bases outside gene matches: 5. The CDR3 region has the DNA TGTGCCAGCAGCTTCGGGACAGGGTTCATGAACACTGAAGCTTTCTTT. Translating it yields CASSFGTGFMNTEAFF. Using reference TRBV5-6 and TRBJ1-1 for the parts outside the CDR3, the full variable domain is DAGVTQSPTHLIKTRGQQVTLRCSPKSGHDTVSWYQQALGQGPQFIFQYYEEEERQRGNFPDRFSGHQFPNYSSELNVNALLLGDSALYLCASSFGTGFMNTEAFFGQGTRLTVV.

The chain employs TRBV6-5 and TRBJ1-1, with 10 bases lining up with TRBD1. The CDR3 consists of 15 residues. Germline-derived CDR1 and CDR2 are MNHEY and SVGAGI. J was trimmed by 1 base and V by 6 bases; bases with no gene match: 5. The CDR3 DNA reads TGTGCCAGCAGCAGGGACAGGGGAGCGAACACTGAAGCTTTCTTT. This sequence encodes CASSRDRGANTEAFF.

The DNA of the CDR3 is TGTGCCAGCAGCGTGAGAGGGGGGGACACTGAAGCTTTCTTT. Protein product: CASSVRGGDTEAFF. The chain employs TRBV3-1 (or the pseudogene TRBV3-2) and TRBJ1-1; possibly TRBD1 for D (6 bases). CDR3 length: 14 amino acids. The V gene lost 5 bases and the J gene lost 3 bases, with 13 bases spanning the gap. CDR1 and CDR2 from the germline V gene are LGHDT and YNNKEL (reference sequence).

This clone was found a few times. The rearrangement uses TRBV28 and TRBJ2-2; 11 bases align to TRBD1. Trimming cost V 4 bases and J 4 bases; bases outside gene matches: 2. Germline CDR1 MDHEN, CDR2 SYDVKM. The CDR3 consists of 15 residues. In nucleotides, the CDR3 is TGTGCCAGCAGTTCAGGACAGGGGGCCACCGGGGAGCTGTTTTTT. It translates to CASSSGQGATGELFF.

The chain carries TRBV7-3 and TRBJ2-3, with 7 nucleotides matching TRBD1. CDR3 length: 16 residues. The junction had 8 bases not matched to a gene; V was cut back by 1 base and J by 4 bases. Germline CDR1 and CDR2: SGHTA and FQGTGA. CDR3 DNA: TGTGCCAGCAGCTTAATGATTGGGACAGCGTCAGATACGCAGTATTTT. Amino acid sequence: CASSLMIGTASDTQYF.

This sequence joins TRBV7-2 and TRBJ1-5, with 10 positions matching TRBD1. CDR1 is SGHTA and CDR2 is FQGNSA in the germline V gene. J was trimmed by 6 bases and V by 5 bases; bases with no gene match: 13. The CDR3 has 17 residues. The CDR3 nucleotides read TGTGCCAGCAGCCCTAGGGGGGGGACAGGGGCTCTTCAGCCCCAGCATTTT. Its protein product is CASSPRGGTGALQPQHF.

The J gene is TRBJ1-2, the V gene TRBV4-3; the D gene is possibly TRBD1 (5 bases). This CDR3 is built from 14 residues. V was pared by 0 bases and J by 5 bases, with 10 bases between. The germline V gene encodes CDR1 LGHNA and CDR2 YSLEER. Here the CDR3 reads CASSQDPRVYGYTF. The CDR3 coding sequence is TGCGCCAGCAGCCAAGATCCCAGGGTTTATGGCTACACCTTC.